The sequence of this T cell receptor beta chain was determined in a study of blood T cell repertoires in COVID-19. The V gene's germline CDR1 is KGHSH and CDR2 LQKENI. The V gene lost 10 bases and the J gene lost 2 bases, with 15 bases spanning the gap. The CDR3 covers 13 residues. The method was immunoSEQ multiplex PCR; TCRdb's version includes in-frame clones alone and lacks a portion of them. The sample contains 95,000 to 150,000 clones, 88% of which appear only once. The chain joins TRBV18 to TRBJ2-7, with D unresolved. The sequence was obtained from a human donor in a cohort sampled during active COVID-19. The sample taken for sequencing was peripheral blood. CDR3 sequence (DNA): TGTGCCACGCACCCACCCCAGACCTACGAGCAGTACTTC. This encodes CATHPPQTYEQYF.